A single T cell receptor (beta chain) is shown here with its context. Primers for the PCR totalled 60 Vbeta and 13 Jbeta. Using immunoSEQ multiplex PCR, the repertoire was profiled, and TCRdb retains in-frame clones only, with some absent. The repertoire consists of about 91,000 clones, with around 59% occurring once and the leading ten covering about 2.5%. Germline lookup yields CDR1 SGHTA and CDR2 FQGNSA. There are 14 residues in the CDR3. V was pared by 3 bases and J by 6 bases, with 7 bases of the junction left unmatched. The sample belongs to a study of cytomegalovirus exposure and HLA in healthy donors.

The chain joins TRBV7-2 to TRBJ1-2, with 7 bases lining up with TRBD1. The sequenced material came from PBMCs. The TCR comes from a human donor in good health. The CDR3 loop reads CASSFTTGKDGYTF. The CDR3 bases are TGTGCCAGCAGCTTTACGACAGGGAAGGATGGCTACACCTTC.